Below, 18 T cell receptor beta chains from the same sample are listed, as sequenced in a study of blood T cell repertoires in COVID-19. Here immunoSEQ multiplex PCR was the method, and the copy in TCRdb shows in-frame clones only, minus some. This table holds roughly 230,000 clones, about 80% found once. Sequenced sample: PBMCs or T cells enriched from blood (not recorded which). Source of these receptors: a middle-aged man who had recovered from COVID-19.

This clone has a handful of counts. The rearrangement links TRBV2 to TRBJ1-5, with a tentative D call TRBD1 (6 bases). The CDR3 sequence is 15 residues long. Trimming shortened V by 1 base and J by 5 bases, and 12 bases separated the two germline ends. CDR1 SNHLY and CDR2 FYNNEI come from the germline V gene. The CDR3 here is CASSEESGVHQPQHF. The CDR3 nucleotides are TGTGCCAGCAGTGAAGAGTCAGGGGTTCATCAGCCCCAGCATTTT.

This clone occurred once. The chain combines TRBV5-4 with TRBJ2-5, with TRBD1 identical over 7 bases. Germline lookup yields CDR1 SGHNT and CDR2 YYREEE (reference sequence). Trimming cost V 4 bases and J 5 bases; bases outside gene matches: 8. The CDR3 runs to 14 residues. The DNA of the CDR3 is TGTGCCAGCAGCCCGACAGGGAATATGGAGACCCAGTACTTC. It encodes CASSPTGNMETQYF.

This clone was observed once. The chain has TRBV5-1 and TRBJ2-5; tentative D call: TRBD1 (5 bases). The CDR3 covers 15 residues. V was shortened by 0 bases and J by 2 bases, with 11 bases between the two germline ends. The germline CDR1 and CDR2 sequences are SGHRS and YFSETQ. Written as DNA, the CDR3 is TGCGCCAGCAGCTTGGGTCCCAGGGATCAAGAGACCCAGTACTTC. This sequence encodes CASSLGPRDQETQYF.

The chain carries TRBV11-3 and TRBJ2-7; 10 bases fit TRBD2. Per the germline V gene, CDR1 is SGHNT and CDR2 is YENEEA. CDR3 length: 13 residues. Unmatched junction bases numbered 4, after V lost 8 bases and J lost 3 bases. CDR3 in DNA: TGTGCCAGCGGCCCTAGCGGGGGCTACGAGCAGTACTTC. The encoded protein is CASGPSGGYEQYF.

This rearrangement joins TRBV5-1 to TRBJ2-7; TRBD2 is a possible D gene (5 bases). The CDR3 runs to 13 residues. V was cut by 5 bases and J by 3 bases, with 12 bases left in between. In germline, CDR1 is SGHRS, CDR2 YFSETQ. CDR3 DNA sequence: TGCGCCAGCAGGAGGGATTGGGGCTACGAGCAGTACTTC. Encoded protein: CASRRDWGYEQYF.

The chain is built from TRBV19 and TRBJ2-7; tentative D call: TRBD1 (6 bases). Trimming took 6 bases from V and 5 from J, leaving 20 bases between them. This CDR3 is 15 amino acids long. The germline V gene encodes CDR1 LNHDA and CDR2 SQIVND (reference sequence). Here the CDR3 reads CASSTRDTKRHEQYF. The CDR3 DNA reads as TGTGCCAGTAGCACCCGGGACACAAAAAGGCACGAGCAGTACTTC.

The rearrangement uses TRBV5-1 and TRBJ2-3; possible D gene TRBD1, 6 bases. The ends were cut back, 5 bases at V and 2 bases at J, with 15 bases in the middle. CDR1 SGHRS and CDR2 YFSETQ come from the germline V gene. The CDR3 runs 15 residues. DNA of the CDR3: TGCGCCAGCAGTACGTTGGACAGCCCCACAGATACGCAGTATTTT. This codes for CASSTLDSPTDTQYF. Full variable domain (missing parts from reference TRBV5-1 and TRBJ2-3): KAGVTQTPRYLIKTRGQQVTLSCSPISGHRSVSWYQQTPGQGLQFLFEYFSETQRNKGNFPGRFSGRQFSNSRSEMNVSTLELGDSALYLCASSTLDSPTDTQYFGPGTRLTVL.

CDR3 DNA sequence: TGTGCCAGCAGCCGGCTCTCTGGAAACACCATATATTTT. This encodes CASSRLSGNTIYF. V gene TRBV3-1 (or the pseudogene TRBV3-2) combines with J gene TRBJ1-3; D is uncertain. The CDR3 runs to 13 residues. CDR1 and CDR2 (germline): LGHDT, YNNKEL (reference sequence). Deletions cut 4 bases from V and 0 bases from J, with 4 bases between.

The chain combines TRBV5-4 with TRBJ2-2; D might be TRBD1 (5 bases). Per the germline V gene, CDR1 is SGHNT and CDR2 is YYREEE (reference sequence). The CDR3 loop spans 16 amino acids. V shed 0 bases and J shed 0 bases, with 9 bases lying between them. The CDR3 DNA reads as TGTGCCAGCAGCTTGGCTACCAGGGCGAACACCGGGGAGCTGTTTTTT. This translates into CASSLATRANTGELFF.

This clone was seen just once. The V call is TRBV18, the J call TRBJ1-2; maybe TRBD1 (6 bases). The germline V gene encodes CDR1 KGHSH and CDR2 LQKENI. This CDR3 contains 16 residues. Deletions cut 2 bases from V and 2 bases from J, with 15 bases between. CDR3 in DNA: TGTGCCAGCTCACCATATCACAGGGAATCCAACTATGGCTACACCTTC. Translation: CASSPYHRESNYGYTF.

The genes are TRBV28 and TRBJ2-1, with 16 bases matching TRBD2. V was pared by 5 bases and J by 9 bases, with 19 bases of the junction left unmatched. The CDR3 has 20 amino acids. Germline loops: CDR1 MDHEN, CDR2 SYDVKM. The CDR3 nucleotides read TGTGCCAGCAGTCACCTGAAGGGACTAGCGGGAGGGCCCCGCCCTCCTGAGCAGTTCTTC. It specifies CASSHLKGLAGGPRPPEQFF.

Only a few counts were recorded for this clone. The chain is built from TRBV4-3 and TRBJ2-7; possibly TRBD2 for D (6 bases). CDR1 is LGHNA and CDR2 is YSLEER in the germline V gene. This CDR3 comprises 16 residues. V lost 1 base, J lost 2 bases, and 15 bases lay in between. The CDR3 nucleotides are TGCGCCAGCAGCCAAGCCACCCGGGACTTCGCCTACGAGCAGTACTTC. Translating it yields CASSQATRDFAYEQYF.

This clone turned up a few times. The chain has TRBV27 and TRBJ2-7, with a weak D call TRBD1 (6 bases). V was trimmed by 5 bases and J by 6 bases, leaving 14 bases between them. Germline values: CDR1 MNHEY, CDR2 SMNVEV (reference sequence). The CDR3 extends over 13 amino acids. DNA of the CDR3: TGTGCCAGCAGTGCAGACAGGTTTTCCGAGCAGTACTTC. Its protein is CASSADRFSEQYF.

This chain joins TRBV14 and TRBJ2-1; the D gene is possibly TRBD2 (6 bases). CDR1 SGHDN and CDR2 FVKESK come from the germline V gene. There are 14 residues in the CDR3. The V end lost 4 bases, the J end lost 1 base, and 8 bases lay between the germline ends. CDR3 coding DNA: TGTGCCAGCAGCCGAGCGGGTTCCTACAATGAGCAGTTCTTC. Encoded protein: CASSRAGSYNEQFF.

V is TRBV15 and J is TRBJ2-6, with a tentative D call TRBD2 (5 bases). Trimming shortened V by 0 bases and J by 0 bases, and 12 bases separated the two germline ends. From germline, CDR1 is LNHNV and CDR2 YYDKDF (reference sequence). The CDR3 is 18 amino acids. This CDR3 reads CATSRDAGLSSGANVLTF. Here the CDR3 DNA reads TGTGCCACCAGCAGAGATGCGGGCCTTTCCTCTGGGGCCAACGTCCTGACTTTC.

This clone has just a few counts. The genes are TRBV6-1 and TRBJ2-7, with 7 bases aligning to TRBD2. The V gene's germline CDR1 is MNHNS and CDR2 SASEGT. The CDR3 runs 14 residues. V lost 3 bases and J lost 4; bases outside the gene matches: 6. The CDR3 DNA reads as TGTGCCAGCAGTGATACTAGCGTGAGATACGAGCAGTACTTC. This sequence encodes CASSDTSVRYEQYF.

The V and J genes are TRBV15 and TRBJ2-7, with 7 bases that match TRBD2. The germline V gene has CDR1 LNHNV and CDR2 YYDKDF (reference sequence). This CDR3 spans 15 amino acids. Trimming removed 1 base from V and 4 bases from J; junction bases left unmatched: 7. The CDR3 here is CATSRVSSGVYEQYF. The CDR3 DNA sequence: TGTGCCACCAGCAGAGTATCCAGCGGGGTTTACGAGCAGTACTTC. Supplemented by reference TRBV15 and TRBJ2-7, the full variable domain reads DAMVIQNPRYQVTQFGKPVTLSCSQTLNHNVMYWYQQKSSQAPKLLFHYYDKDFNNEADTPDNFQSRRPNTSFCFLDIRSPGLGDTAMYLCATSRVSSGVYEQYFGPGTRLTVT.

V gene TRBV5-6 combines with J gene TRBJ2-6; 9 bases are a match to TRBD1. The CDR3 runs to 17 residues. Germline CDR1 reads SGHDT; CDR2 reads YYEEEE. V lost 4 bases, J lost 0 bases, and 5 bases stayed unmatched. The CDR3 region has the DNA TGTGCCAGCAGCGACCGGGACAGGGTCTCTGGGGCCAACGTCCTGACTTTC. As protein: CASSDRDRVSGANVLTF.